The next 2 T cell receptor beta chains were all read from a single sample in a study of Ad26.COV2.S vaccination and SARS-CoV-2 variants. Measured with immunoSEQ multiplex PCR; TCRdb has only the in-frame clones, and not every one. The table records over 300,000 clones, about 80% of them present only once. Treatment indicated: over 15 received Ad26.COV2.S at low or high dose, single or two shots; five or six received placebo; per-sample allocation not given. Specimens were obtained on day 63 following the first vaccine or placebo injection. The source was peripheral blood, collected in a trial of Ad26.COV2.S vaccine versus placebo. All receptors come from a person aged 18-60 years who received the Ad26.COV2.S COVID-19 vaccine or a placebo.

This clone was counted only a few times. The chain is built from TRBV9 and TRBJ2-1; possibly TRBD2 for D (5 bases). With 1 base removed from V and 8 bases from J, the gap between germline ends came to 13 bases. Germline CDR1 reads SGDLS; CDR2 reads YYNGEE. This CDR3 is built from 14 residues. The DNA for the CDR3 is TGTGCCAGCAGCGTACGTGGGGTCGGGGATGAGCAGTTCTTC. As protein: CASSVRGVGDEQFF.

The rearrangement joins TRBV6-1 to TRBJ2-7, with 9 bases aligning to TRBD2. This CDR3 comprises 16 residues. V shed 4 bases, J shed 1 base, and the junction held 8 bases outside the gene matches. From germline, CDR1 is MNHNS and CDR2 SASEGT. CDR3 sequence (DNA): TGTGCCAGCAGTGCAAAGGAGACTAGCGGTTCCTACGAGCAGTACTTC. Its protein product is CASSAKETSGSYEQYF.